The rows below give T cell receptor beta chains drawn from one sample of a study of blood T cells in healthy people across ages. TCRdb re-called the 5' RACE reads with MiXCR, one entry per CDR3 protein. The sample lists approximately 1,000,000 distinct CDR3 sequences, more than 40% seen once, with approximately 19% in the top ten. Sequenced: blood. All receptors derive from a woman aged 60 to 75 in good health. Each CDR3 is given with its conserved first and last residue. A D gene is named only where the DNA matches it firmly. The size entry is marked missing in some rows and otherwise reads once, few, many or a size class.

TRBJ1-1 | NA | TRBV27 | NA | TGTGCCAGCAGTTCCCCCCCCGGGGGGGAATACACTGAAGCTTTCTTT | CASSSPPGGEYTEAFF
TRBJ2-6 | NA | TRBV7-3 | NA | TGTGCCAGCAGCTTAAGAGGCGGCTCAGGGCCTGGGGCCAACGTCCTGACTTTC | CASSLRGGSGPGANVLTF
TRBJ2-3 | NA | TRBV9 | TRBD2 | TGTGCCAGCAGCGTAGTTCAGGGAGGGCCGGGAGATACGCAGTATTTT | CASSVVQGGPGDTQYF
TRBJ2-1 | NA | TRBV20-1 | NA | TGCAGTGCGGAAACTAGGAGCTCCTACAATGAGCAGTTCTTC | CSAETRSSYNEQFF
TRBJ1-4 | NA | TRBV15 | NA | TGTGCCACCAGAGCCCGGCGGGCCCCAAATGAAAAACTGTTTTTT | CATRARRAPNEKLFF
TRBJ2-7 | NA | TRBV20-1 | TRBD1 | TGCAGTGCCCCGGCCGACAGGGCGGACGAGCAGTACTTC | CSAPADRADEQYF
TRBJ1-2 | once | TRBV28 | TRBD1 | TGTGCCAGCAGTGCCCTTGACAGGGGATACTATGGCTACACCTTC | CASSALDRGYYGYTF
TRBJ2-7 | NA | TRBV28 | TRBD1 | TGTGCCAGCAGTCGACAGGGAGATACCTACGAGCAGTACTTC | CASSRQGDTYEQYF
TRBJ2-3 | many | TRBV12-3/TRBV12-4 | TRBD1 | TGTGCCAGCAGTCCCGGACAGGGGTCCTCCACAGATACGCAGTATTTT | CASSPGQGSSTDTQYF
TRBJ2-1 | many | TRBV20-1 | NA | TGCAGTGCGGCCCTGGGGGGCACCTACAATGAGCAGTTCTTC | CSAALGGTYNEQFF
TRBJ1-1 | few | TRBV7-9 | NA | TGTGCCAGCAGCCCCTCTAACAGGGCGGGGAACACTGAAGCTTTCTTT | CASSPSNRAGNTEAFF
TRBJ2-1 | NA | TRBV15 | TRBD1 | TGTGCCACCAGCACCGAGGACAGGGGTTTGTACAATGAGCAGTTCTTC | CATSTEDRGLYNEQFF
TRBJ2-1 | few | TRBV20-1 | NA | TGCAGTGCGGCCCTGGGTGGGAGCTCCTACAATGAGCAGTTCTTC | CSAALGGSSYNEQFF
TRBJ1-5 | NA | TRBV4-1 | NA | TGCGCCAGCAGCCAAGATGGATATCAAGCAAGTCAGCCCCAGCATTTT | CASSQDGYQASQPQHF